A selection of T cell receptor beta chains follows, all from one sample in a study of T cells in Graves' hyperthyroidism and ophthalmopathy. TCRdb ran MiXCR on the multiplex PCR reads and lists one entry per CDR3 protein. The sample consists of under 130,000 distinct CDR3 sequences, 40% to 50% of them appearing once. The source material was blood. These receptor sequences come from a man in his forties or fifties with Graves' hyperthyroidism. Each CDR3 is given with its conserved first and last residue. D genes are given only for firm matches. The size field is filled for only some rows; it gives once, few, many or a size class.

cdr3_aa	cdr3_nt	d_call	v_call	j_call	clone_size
CASSERQGSDYGYTF	TGTGCCAGCAGCGAAAGACAGGGCTCCGACTATGGCTACACCTTC	TRBD1	TRBV7-9	TRBJ1-2	many
CASSQGLAGGYEQYF	TGCGCCAGCAGCCAGGGACTAGCGGGAGGATATGAGCAGTACTTC	TRBD2	TRBV4-3	TRBJ2-7	many
CASSFRGETQYF	TGTGCCAGCAGCTTCCGGGGGGAGACCCAGTACTTC	-	TRBV2	TRBJ2-5	-
CSVGQGYNQPQHF	TGCAGCGTCGGACAGGGGTACAATCAGCCCCAGCATTTT	TRBD1	TRBV29-1	TRBJ1-5	-
CASSLKGHTGELFF	TGTGCCAGCAGCTTAAAGGGGCACACCGGGGAGCTGTTTTTT	-	TRBV7-9	TRBJ2-2	many
CASSEGQGSHEQYF	TGCGCCAGCAGTGAGGGGCAGGGGTCCCACGAGCAGTACTTC	-	TRBV10-2	TRBJ2-7	-
CASSFRTSQETQYF	TGCGCCAGCAGCTTCCGGACAAGCCAAGAGACCCAGTACTTC	-	TRBV5-1	TRBJ2-5	many
CASSSSGYEQYF	TGTGCCAGCAGCTCTAGCGGGTACGAGCAGTACTTC	TRBD2	TRBV7-3	TRBJ2-7	-
CASSLANRGRLPSYQETQYF	TGTGCCAGCAGCTTAGCGAACAGGGGGCGTCTGCCCTCGTACCAAGAGACCCAGTACTTC	TRBD1	TRBV7-9	TRBJ2-5	-
CASSLDPTTGTSTNEQYF	TGTGCCAGCAGCTTAGATCCCACCACCGGGACTAGCACTAACGAGCAGTACTTT	TRBD2	TRBV7-2	TRBJ2-7	-
CSARVPSLSNEQFF	TGCAGTGCTAGAGTGCCTAGCCTGTCCAATGAGCAGTTCTTC	-	TRBV20-1	TRBJ2-1	-
CASSFSGTNTGELFF	TGTGCCAGCAGCTTTTCCGGGACGAACACCGGGGAGCTGTTTTTT	-	TRBV7-3	TRBJ2-2	-
CASSLETGGDSPLHF	TGCGCCAGCAGCTTGGAGACAGGGGGTGATTCACCCCTCCACTTT	TRBD1	TRBV7-9	TRBJ1-6	-
CASSELAGNTDTQYF	TGTGCCAGCAGCGAACTAGCGGGAAACACAGATACGCAGTATTTT	TRBD2	TRBV6-4	TRBJ2-3	many
CASSYGRAETQYF	TGTGCCAGCAGTTACGGCAGGGCCGAGACCCAGTACTTC	-	TRBV12-3/TRBV12-4	TRBJ2-5	many
CASTQRGGPGELFF	TGTGCCAGTACCCAAAGGGGGGGGCCCGGGGAGCTGTTTTTT	-	TRBV19	TRBJ2-2	many
CAWSVQKEVHERYF	TGTGCCTGGAGTGTACAGAAGGAGGTCCACGAGCGGTACTTC	-	TRBV30	TRBJ2-7	-
CARRTSGRTGELFF	TGTGCCAGAAGGACTAGCGGGAGGACCGGGGAGCTGTTTTTT	TRBD2	TRBV19	TRBJ2-2	many
CSAGVARNTDTQYF	TGCAGTGCTGGTGTAGCGCGTAACACAGATACGCAGTATTTT	-	TRBV20-1	TRBJ2-3	many
CASRLAGGREQFF	TGTGCCAGCAGACTAGCGGGAGGGCGTGAGCAGTTCTTC	TRBD2	TRBV7-9	TRBJ2-1	-
CATSDLGTRARQLQHF	TGTGCCACCAGTGATTTGGGGACTAGGGCCCGCCAGCTCCAGCATTTT	-	TRBV24-1	TRBJ1-5	-
CASSWGSYEQYF	TGTGCCAGCAGTTGGGGGTCCTACGAGCAGTACTTC	-	TRBV7-2	TRBJ2-7	many
CASRGLRDDEQYF	TGTGCCAGCAGGGGACTTCGGGATGACGAGCAGTACTTC	-	TRBV2	TRBJ2-7	-
CASSQGQGKQYF	TGTGCCAGCAGCCAAGGGCAGGGGAAGCAGTACTTC	-	TRBV6-2/TRBV6-3	TRBJ2-7	many
CASSSQGTSSTYEQYF	TGTGCCAGCAGCTCACAAGGGACTAGCTCTACCTACGAGCAGTACTTC	TRBD2	TRBV7-6	TRBJ2-7	-
CASSHGINYGYTF	TGTGCCAGCAGTCACGGGATTAACTATGGCTACACCTTC	-	TRBV7-9	TRBJ1-2	many
CASSQSGANVLTF	TGCGCCAGCAGCCAAAGTGGGGCCAACGTCCTGACTTTC	-	TRBV4-1	TRBJ2-6	many
CASSLARGVYGYTF	TGTGCCAGCAGCTTAGCAAGGGGAGTCTATGGCTACACCTTC	-	TRBV7-2	TRBJ1-2	-
CASCPGRTGTTETFF	TGTGCCAGCTGTCCGGGAAGAACAGGGACCACTGAAACTTTCTTT	-	TRBV11-2	TRBJ1-1	-
CASSLGAGITGGTQYF	TGTGCCAGCAGCTTGGGGGCGGGGATCACAGGGGGTACGCAGTATTTT	TRBD1	TRBV7-6	TRBJ2-3	many
CASSEAAYEQYF	TGTGCCAGCAGTGAAGCGGCGTACGAGCAGTACTTC	-	TRBV2	TRBJ2-7	-
CATSLWGNTEAFF	TGTGCCACCTCTCTTTGGGGGAACACTGAAGCTTTCTTT	-	TRBV15	TRBJ1-1	-
CASSTGQGGQPQHF	TGTGCCAGCAGCACGGGACAGGGGGGACAGCCCCAGCATTTT	TRBD1	TRBV7-6	TRBJ1-5	-
CSVAGLAGGSDTQYF	TGCAGCGTCGCGGGACTAGCGGGAGGGTCAGATACGCAGTATTTT	TRBD2	TRBV29-1	TRBJ2-3	many
CSGTGSYNEQFF	TGCAGTGGTACCGGCTCCTACAATGAGCAGTTCTTC	-	TRBV20-1	TRBJ2-1	many
CASSLPWDGHSGNTIYF	TGTGCCAGCAGCTTACCATGGGACGGCCACTCTGGAAACACCATATATTTT	-	TRBV7-9	TRBJ1-3	many
CASSAPGLAVGNEQFF	TGTGCCAGCAGTGCGCCGGGACTAGCGGTAGGGAATGAGCAGTTCTTC	TRBD2	TRBV7-2	TRBJ2-1	-
CASSKGLAGTTGELYF	TGTGCCAGCAGCAAGGGACTAGCGGGAACCACCGGGGAGCTGTACTTC	TRBD2	TRBV7-3	TRBJ2-7	-
CASSRGGGGSFGANVLTF	TGTGCCAGCAGCCGGGGTGGGGGCGGGTCTTTCGGGGCCAACGTCCTGACTTTC	-	TRBV6-5	TRBJ2-6	-
CASSPHSFPYEQYF	TGTGCCAGCAGCCCTCACAGTTTTCCCTACGAGCAGTACTTC	-	TRBV11-3	TRBJ2-7	many